These T cell receptor beta chains were read from a single sample in a study of identifying expanded T cells in peripheral blood. Data came from immunoSEQ multiplex PCR; TCRdb stores just in-frame clones and leaves some out. The sample gives 100,000 or so clones, more than 85% of which show up once; about 15% is in the top ten. The sequenced material came from blood. The receptor set was obtained from a person aged 18-70 years in good health. CDR3s include the opening cysteine and the closing phenylalanine or tryptophan. A D gene is named only where the DNA matches it firmly.

TRBJ2-7 | - | TRBV6-5 | TGTGCCAGCAGTTACTTAACGGGTCTCTCCTACGAGCAGTACTTC | CASSYLTGLSYEQYF
TRBJ2-1 | - | TRBV7-2 | TGTGCCAGCAGCTTAGGAGGGGGTTACAATGAGCAGTTCTTC | CASSLGGGYNEQFF
TRBJ2-1 | - | TRBV15 | TGTGCCACCAGCAGAGATGTGGTCCAGGTCTTC | CATSRDVVQVF
TRBJ2-2 | - | TRBV11-3 | TGTGCCAGCAGCCCCGGGCAGTCGAACACCGGGGAGCTGTTTTTT | CASSPGQSNTGELFF
TRBJ2-5 | - | TRBV7-8 | TGTGCCAGCAGCTTCTCACAAGAGACCCAGTACTTC | CASSFSQETQYF
TRBJ2-1 | TRBD1 | TRBV5-1 | TGCGCCAGCAGCCAACAACAGGGGTCAGGTGAGCAGTTCTTC | CASSQQQGSGEQFF
TRBJ2-5 | - | TRBV27 | TGTGCCAGCAGTTTATCACCCCAAGAGACCCAGTACTTC | CASSLSPQETQYF
TRBJ2-1 | TRBD1 | TRBV15 | TGTGCCACCAGCAGAAGCTACAGGGGCGCGCGATCGGATGAGCAGTTCTTC | CATSRSYRGARSDEQFF
TRBJ1-5 | - | TRBV19 | TGTGCCAGTAGTATGGCATTCGACAGGATATATCAGCCCCAGCATTTT | CASSMAFDRIYQPQHF
TRBJ2-7 | - | TRBV7-8 | TGTGCCAGCAGCCAACGCCCACCGGGCGGGGCTCACGAGCAGTACTTC | CASSQRPPGGAHEQYF
TRBJ1-3 | TRBD1 | TRBV27 | TGTGCCAGCAGTCGTACAGGGGAAGGAAACACCATATATTTT | CASSRTGEGNTIYF
TRBJ2-7 | - | TRBV6-5 | TGTGCCAGCACCCGTAAAGACCAGATAAGGCAGTACTTC | CASTRKDQIRQYF